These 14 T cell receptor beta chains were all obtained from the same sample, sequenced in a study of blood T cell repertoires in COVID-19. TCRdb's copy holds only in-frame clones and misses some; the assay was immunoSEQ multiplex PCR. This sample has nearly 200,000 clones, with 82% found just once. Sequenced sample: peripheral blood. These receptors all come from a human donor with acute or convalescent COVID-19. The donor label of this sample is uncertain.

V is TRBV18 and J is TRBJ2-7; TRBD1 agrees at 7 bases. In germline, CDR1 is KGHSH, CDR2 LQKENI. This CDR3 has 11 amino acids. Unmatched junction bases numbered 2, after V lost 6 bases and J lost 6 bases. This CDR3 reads CASSAGGEQYF. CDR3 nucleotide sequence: TGTGCCAGCTCGGCAGGGGGCGAGCAGTACTTC.

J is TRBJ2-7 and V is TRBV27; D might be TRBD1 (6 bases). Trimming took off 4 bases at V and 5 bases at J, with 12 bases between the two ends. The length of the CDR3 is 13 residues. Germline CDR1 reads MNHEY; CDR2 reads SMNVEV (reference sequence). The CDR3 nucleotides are TGTGCCAGCAGTTATACAGGGAGCCACGAGCAGTACTTC. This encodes CASSYTGSHEQYF.

CDR3 nucleotide sequence: TGTGCCAGCAGGGGGACTAGTGGAGATACGCAGTATTTT. Translated: CASRGTSGDTQYF. The chain has TRBV2 and TRBJ2-3; 8 nucleotides agree with TRBD2. Trimming took 6 bases from V and 5 from J; bases not matched to a gene: 4. The CDR3 spans 13 residues. Germline values: CDR1 SNHLY, CDR2 FYNNEI.

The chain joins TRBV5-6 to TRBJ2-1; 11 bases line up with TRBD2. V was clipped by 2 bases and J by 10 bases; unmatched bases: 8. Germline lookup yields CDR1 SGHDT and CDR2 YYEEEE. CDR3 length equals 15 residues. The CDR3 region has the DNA TGTGCCAGCAGCTTAATAGCGGGAGGGCCGGAAGAGCAGTTCTTC. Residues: CASSLIAGGPEEQFF.

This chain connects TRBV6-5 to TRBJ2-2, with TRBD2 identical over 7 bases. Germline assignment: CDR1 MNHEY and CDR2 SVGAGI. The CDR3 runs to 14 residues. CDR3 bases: TGTGCTGTTGAGGGGAGGGCGAGAACCGGGGAGCTGTTTTTT. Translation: CAVEGRARTGELFF.

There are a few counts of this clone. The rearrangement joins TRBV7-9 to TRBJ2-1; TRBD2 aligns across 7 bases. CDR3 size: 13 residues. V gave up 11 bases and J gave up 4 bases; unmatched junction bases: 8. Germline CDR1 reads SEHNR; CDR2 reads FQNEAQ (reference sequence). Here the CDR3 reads CAGAGAPYNEQFF. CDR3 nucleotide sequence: TGTGCCGGGGCGGGAGCACCGTACAATGAGCAGTTCTTC.

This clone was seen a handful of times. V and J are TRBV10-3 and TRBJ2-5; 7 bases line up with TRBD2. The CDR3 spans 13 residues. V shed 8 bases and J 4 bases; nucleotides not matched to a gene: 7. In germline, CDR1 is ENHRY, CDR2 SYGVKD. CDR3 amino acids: CAISGGAGETQYF. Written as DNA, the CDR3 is TGTGCCATCTCGGGAGGAGCGGGAGAGACCCAGTACTTC.

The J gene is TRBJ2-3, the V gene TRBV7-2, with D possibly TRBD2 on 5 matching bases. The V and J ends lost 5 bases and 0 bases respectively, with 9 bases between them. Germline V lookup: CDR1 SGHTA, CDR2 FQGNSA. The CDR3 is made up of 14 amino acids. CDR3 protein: CASSVGLSTDTQYF. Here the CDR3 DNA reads TGTGCCAGCAGCGTTGGACTGAGCACAGATACGCAGTATTTT.

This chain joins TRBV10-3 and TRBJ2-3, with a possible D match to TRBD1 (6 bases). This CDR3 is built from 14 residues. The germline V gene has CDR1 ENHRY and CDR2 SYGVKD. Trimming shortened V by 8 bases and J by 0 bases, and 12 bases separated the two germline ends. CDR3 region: CAISDSPSTDTQYF. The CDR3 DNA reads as TGTGCCATCTCGGACAGTCCTAGCACAGATACGCAGTATTTT.

The CDR3: CASSGTGGWEQYF. The CDR3 DNA reads as TGTGCCAGCAGCGGGACAGGGGGCTGGGAGCAGTACTTC. The genes are TRBV5-6 and TRBJ2-7; 12 nucleotides align to TRBD1. Per the germline V gene, CDR1 is SGHDT and CDR2 is YYEEEE. The CDR3 sequence is 13 residues long. V lost 4 bases to trimming and J lost 7 bases; unmatched junction nucleotides: 3.

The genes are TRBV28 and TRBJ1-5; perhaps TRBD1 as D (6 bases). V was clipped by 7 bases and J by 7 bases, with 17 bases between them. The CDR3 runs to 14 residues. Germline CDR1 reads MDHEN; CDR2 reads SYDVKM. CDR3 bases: TGTGCCAGCACCCCGGGGAGGGGGGGGCAGCCCCAGCATTTT. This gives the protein CASTPGRGGQPQHF.

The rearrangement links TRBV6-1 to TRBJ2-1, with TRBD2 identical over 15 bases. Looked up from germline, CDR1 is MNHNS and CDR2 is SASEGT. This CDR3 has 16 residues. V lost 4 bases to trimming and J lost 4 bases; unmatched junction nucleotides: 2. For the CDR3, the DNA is TGTGCCAGCAGTGCGGGACTAGCGGGAGGTTACAATGAGCAGTTCTTC. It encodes CASSAGLAGGYNEQFF.

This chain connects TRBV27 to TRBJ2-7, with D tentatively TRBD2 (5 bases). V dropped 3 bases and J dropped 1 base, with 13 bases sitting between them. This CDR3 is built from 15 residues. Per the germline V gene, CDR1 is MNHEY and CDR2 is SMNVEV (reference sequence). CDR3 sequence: CASSLGPSLSYEQYF. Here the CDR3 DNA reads TGTGCCAGCAGTTTGGGTCCTAGCTTATCCTACGAGCAGTACTTC.

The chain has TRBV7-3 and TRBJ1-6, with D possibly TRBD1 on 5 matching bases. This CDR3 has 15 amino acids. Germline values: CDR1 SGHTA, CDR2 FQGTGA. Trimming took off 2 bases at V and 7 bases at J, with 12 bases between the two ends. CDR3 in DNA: TGTGCCAGCAGCTTAGGAGGGACCAGGAATTCACCCCTCCACTTT. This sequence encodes CASSLGGTRNSPLHF.